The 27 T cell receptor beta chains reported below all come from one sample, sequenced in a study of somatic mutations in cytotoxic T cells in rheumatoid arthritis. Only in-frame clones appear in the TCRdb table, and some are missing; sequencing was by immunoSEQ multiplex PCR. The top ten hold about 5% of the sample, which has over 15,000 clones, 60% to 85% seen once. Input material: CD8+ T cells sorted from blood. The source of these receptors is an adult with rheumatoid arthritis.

CDR3 DNA sequence: TGTGCCACTATAACGGAGGGGGCGCTTACCGGGGAGCTGTTTTTT. Translation: CATITEGALTGELFF. The V and J genes are TRBV11-2 and TRBJ2-2; maybe TRBD1 (7 bases). The CDR3 spans 15 residues. Germline loops: CDR1 SGHAT, CDR2 FQNNGV. V was clipped by 10 bases and J by 5 bases, with 20 bases between them.

The CDR3 DNA reads as TGTGCCAGCAGCAAGATCTCCAGCTCCTACAATGAGCAGTTCTTC. It specifies CASSKISSSYNEQFF. The rearrangement links TRBV13 to TRBJ2-1; D is unclear. Germline V CDR1 and CDR2: PRHDT, FYEKMQ (reference sequence). Deletions cut 5 bases from V and 0 bases from J, with 11 bases between. The CDR3 runs 15 residues.

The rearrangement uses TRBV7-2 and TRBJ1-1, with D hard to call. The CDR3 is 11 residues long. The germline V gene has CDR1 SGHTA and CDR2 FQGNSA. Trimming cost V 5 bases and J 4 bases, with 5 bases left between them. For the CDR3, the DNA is TGTGCCAGCAGCCCTCGCACTGAAGCTTTCTTT. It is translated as CASSPRTEAFF.

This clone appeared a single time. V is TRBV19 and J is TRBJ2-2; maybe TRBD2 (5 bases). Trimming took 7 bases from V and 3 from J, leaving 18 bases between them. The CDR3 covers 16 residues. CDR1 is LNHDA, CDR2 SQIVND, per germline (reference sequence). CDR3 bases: TGTGCCAGTATTACCTCGGAGGCCTCCTACACCGGGGAGCTGTTTTTT. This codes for CASITSEASYTGELFF.

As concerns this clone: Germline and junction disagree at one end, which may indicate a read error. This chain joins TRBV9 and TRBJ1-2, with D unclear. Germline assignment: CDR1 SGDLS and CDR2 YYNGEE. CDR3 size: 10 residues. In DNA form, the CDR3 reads TGTGCCAGCAGCGTACAGTCGGGGTCCTTC. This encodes CASSVQSGSF.

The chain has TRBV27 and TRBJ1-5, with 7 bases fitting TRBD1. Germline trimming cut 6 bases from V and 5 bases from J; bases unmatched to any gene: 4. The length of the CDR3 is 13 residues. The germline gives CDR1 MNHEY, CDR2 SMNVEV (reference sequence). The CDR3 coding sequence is TGTGCCAGCAGCCTGACAGGGTATCAGCCCCAGCATTTT. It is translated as CASSLTGYQPQHF.

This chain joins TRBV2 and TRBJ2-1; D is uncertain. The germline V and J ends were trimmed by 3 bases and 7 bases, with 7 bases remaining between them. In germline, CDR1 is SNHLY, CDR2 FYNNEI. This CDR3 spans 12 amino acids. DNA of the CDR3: TGTGCCAGCAGTGATGGTCGGAATGAGCAGTTCTTC. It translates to CASSDGRNEQFF.

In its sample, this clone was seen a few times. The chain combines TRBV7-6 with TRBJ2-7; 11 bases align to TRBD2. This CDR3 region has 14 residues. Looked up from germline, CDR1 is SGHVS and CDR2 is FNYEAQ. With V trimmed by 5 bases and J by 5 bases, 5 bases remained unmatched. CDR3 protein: CASSQETSGDEQYF. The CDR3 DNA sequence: TGTGCCAGCAGCCAAGAGACTAGCGGGGACGAGCAGTACTTC.

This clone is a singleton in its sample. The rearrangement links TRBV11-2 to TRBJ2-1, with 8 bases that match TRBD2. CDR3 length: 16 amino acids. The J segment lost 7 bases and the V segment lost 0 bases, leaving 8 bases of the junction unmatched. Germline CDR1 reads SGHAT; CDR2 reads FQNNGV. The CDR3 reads CASSLEGGGPRNEQFF. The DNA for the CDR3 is TGTGCCAGCAGCTTAGAGGGCGGGGGGCCTCGGAATGAGCAGTTCTTC.

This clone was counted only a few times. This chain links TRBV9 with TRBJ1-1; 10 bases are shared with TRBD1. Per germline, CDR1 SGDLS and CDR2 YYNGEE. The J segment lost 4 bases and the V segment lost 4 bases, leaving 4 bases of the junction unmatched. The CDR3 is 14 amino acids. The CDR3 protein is CASSSRDRGTEAFF. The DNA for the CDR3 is TGTGCCAGCAGCTCCCGGGACAGGGGCACTGAAGCTTTCTTT. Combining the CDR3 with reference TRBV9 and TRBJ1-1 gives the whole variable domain DSGVTQTPKHLITATGQRVTLRCSPRSGDLSVYWYQQSLDQGLQFLIQYYNGEERAKGNILERFSAQQFPDLHSELNLSSLELGDSALYFCASSSRDRGTEAFFGQGTRLTVV.

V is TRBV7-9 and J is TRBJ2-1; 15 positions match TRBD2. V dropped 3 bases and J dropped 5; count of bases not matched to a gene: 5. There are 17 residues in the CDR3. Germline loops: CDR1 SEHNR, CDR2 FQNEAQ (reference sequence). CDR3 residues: CASSLPGLAGGHNEQFF. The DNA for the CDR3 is TGTGCCAGCAGCTTGCCGGGACTAGCGGGGGGACACAATGAGCAGTTCTTC.

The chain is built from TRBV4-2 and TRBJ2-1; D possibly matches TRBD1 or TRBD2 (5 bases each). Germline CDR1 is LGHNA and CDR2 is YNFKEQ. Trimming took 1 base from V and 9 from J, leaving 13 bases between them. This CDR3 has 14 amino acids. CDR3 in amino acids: CASSQGWGSAEQFF. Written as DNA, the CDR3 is TGTGCCAGCAGCCAAGGTTGGGGGTCGGCTGAGCAGTTCTTC.

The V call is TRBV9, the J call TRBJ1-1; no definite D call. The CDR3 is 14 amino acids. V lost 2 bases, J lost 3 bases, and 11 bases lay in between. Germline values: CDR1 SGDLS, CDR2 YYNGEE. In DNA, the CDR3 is TGTGCCAGCAGCGTTGGTGGGTTGCACACTGAAGCTTTCTTT. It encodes CASSVGGLHTEAFF.

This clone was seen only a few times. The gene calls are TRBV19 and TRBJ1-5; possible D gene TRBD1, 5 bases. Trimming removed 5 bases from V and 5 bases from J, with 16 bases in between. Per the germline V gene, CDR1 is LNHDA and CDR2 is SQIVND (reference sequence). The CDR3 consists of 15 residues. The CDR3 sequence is CASSPRGRLDQPQHF. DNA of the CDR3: TGTGCCAGTAGTCCCCGGGGCAGGTTGGATCAGCCCCAGCATTTT.

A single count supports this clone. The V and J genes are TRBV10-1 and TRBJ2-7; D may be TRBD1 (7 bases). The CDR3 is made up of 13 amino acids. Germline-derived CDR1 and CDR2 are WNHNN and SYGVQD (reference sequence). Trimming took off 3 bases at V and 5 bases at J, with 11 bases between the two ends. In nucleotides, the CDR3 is TGCGCCAGCAGTGAAGGAGGGGGCCACGAGCAGTACTTC. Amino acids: CASSEGGGHEQYF.

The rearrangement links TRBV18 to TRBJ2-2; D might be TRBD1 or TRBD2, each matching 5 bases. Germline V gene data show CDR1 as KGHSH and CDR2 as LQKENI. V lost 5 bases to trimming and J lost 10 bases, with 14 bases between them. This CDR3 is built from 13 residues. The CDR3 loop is CASSLGPSKELFF. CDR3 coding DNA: TGTGCCAGCTCATTGGGACCTTCGAAGGAGCTGTTTTTT.

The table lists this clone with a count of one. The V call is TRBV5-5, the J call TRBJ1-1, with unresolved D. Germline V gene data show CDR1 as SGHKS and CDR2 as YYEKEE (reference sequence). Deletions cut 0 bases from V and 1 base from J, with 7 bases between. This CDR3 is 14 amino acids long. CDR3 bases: TGTGCCAGCAGCTTGGCACGGTCGAACACTGAAGCTTTCTTT. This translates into CASSLARSNTEAFF.

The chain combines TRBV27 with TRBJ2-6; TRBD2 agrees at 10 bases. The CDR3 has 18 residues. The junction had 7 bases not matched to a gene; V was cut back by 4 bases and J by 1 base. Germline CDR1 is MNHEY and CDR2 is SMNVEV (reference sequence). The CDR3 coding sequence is TGTGCCAGCAGTTCACTAGCGGGGCCTATTTCTGGGGCCAACGTCCTGACTTTC. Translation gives CASSSLAGPISGANVLTF.

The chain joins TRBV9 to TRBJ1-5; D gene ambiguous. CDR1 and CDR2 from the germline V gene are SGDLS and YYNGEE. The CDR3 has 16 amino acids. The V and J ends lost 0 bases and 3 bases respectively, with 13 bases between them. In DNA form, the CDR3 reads TGTGCCAGCAGCGTAGGCGAGGCGGGAAACAATCAGCCCCAGCATTTT. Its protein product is CASSVGEAGNNQPQHF. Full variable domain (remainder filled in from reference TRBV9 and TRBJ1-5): DSGVTQTPKHLITATGQRVTLRCSPRSGDLSVYWYQQSLDQGLQFLIQYYNGEERAKGNILERFSAQQFPDLHSELNLSSLELGDSALYFCASSVGEAGNNQPQHFGDGTRLSIL.

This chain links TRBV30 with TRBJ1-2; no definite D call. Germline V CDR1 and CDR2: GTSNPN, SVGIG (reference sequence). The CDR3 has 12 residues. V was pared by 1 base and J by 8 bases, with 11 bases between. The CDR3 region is CAWSGDVYGYTF. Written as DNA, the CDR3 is TGTGCCTGGAGTGGCGACGTGTACGGCTACACCTTC.

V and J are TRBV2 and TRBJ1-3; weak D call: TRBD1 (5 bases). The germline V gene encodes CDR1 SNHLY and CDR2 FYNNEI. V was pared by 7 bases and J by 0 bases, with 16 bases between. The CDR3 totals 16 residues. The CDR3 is CASITAFGGSGNTIYF. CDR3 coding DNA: TGTGCCAGCATAACAGCGTTTGGGGGCTCTGGAAACACCATATATTTT.

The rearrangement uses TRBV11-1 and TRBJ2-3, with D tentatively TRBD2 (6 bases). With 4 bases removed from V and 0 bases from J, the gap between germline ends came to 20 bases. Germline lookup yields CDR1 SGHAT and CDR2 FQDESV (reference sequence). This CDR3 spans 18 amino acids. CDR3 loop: CASSSRVARGSSTDTQYF. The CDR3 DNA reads TGTGCCAGCAGCTCGAGGGTCGCTCGGGGGAGTAGCACAGATACGCAGTATTTT.

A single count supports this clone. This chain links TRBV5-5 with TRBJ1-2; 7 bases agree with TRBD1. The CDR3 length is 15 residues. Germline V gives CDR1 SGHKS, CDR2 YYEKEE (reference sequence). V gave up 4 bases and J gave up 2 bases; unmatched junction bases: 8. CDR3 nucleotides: TGTGCCAGCAGCCTTGGGGACAGACCCAACTATGGCTACACCTTC. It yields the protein CASSLGDRPNYGYTF. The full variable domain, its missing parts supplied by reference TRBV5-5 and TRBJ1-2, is DAGVTQSPTHLIKTRGQQVTLRCSPISGHKSVSWYQQVLGQGPQFIFQYYEKEERGRGNFPDRFSARQFPNYSSELNVNALLLGDSALYLCASSLGDRPNYGYTFGSGTRLTVV.

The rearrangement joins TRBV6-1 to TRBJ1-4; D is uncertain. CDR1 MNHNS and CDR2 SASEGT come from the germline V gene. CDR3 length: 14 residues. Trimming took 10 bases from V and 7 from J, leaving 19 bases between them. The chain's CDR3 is CATSLKMESEKLFF. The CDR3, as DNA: TGTGCCACCTCCCTTAAAATGGAGAGTGAAAAACTGTTTTTT.

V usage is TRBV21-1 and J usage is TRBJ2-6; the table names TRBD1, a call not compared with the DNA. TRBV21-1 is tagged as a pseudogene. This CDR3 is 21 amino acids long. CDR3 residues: CASSSRSSWDRPLSGANVLTF. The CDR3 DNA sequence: TGTGCCAGCAGCTCCCGTTCTTCTTGGGACAGACCACTGTCTGGGGCCAACGTCCTGACTTTC.

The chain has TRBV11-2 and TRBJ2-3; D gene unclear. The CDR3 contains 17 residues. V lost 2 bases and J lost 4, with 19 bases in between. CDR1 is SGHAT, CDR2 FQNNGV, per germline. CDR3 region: CASSLYRVLEVADTQYF. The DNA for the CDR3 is TGTGCCAGCAGCTTATATCGGGTGCTAGAAGTGGCAGATACGCAGTATTTT.

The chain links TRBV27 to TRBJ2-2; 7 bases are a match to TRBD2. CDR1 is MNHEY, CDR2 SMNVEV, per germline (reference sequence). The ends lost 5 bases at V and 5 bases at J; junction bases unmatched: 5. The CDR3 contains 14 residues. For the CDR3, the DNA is TGTGCCAGCAGTCTGAACGGGGGGACCGGGGAGCTGTTTTTT. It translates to CASSLNGGTGELFF.